The 28 T cell receptor beta chains reported below all come from one sample, sequenced in a study of T cells in women clearing cervical HPV infection. Clones were read by immunoSEQ multiplex PCR, and TCRdb kept only the in-frame ones, dropping some. The sample holds roughly 31,000 clones. The sample taken for sequencing was blood buffy coat. The receptors shown here come from a woman aged 18 to 69 with a cervical HPV16 infection that either progressed to CIN3+ or cleared (not recorded which).

Notes on this clone: The CDR3 end falls 3 residues outside the read, so it is completed with the germline J gene. The chain carries TRBV19 and TRBJ2-7; D may be TRBD2 (6 bases). This CDR3 contains 15 residues. CDR1 is LNHDA and CDR2 is SQIVND in the germline V gene (reference sequence). Trimming pared 5 bases from V and 1 base from J, leaving 15 bases between. CDR3 protein: CASSPASDQSYEQYF. Incomplete CDR3 DNA: TGTGCCAGTAGTCCGGCTAGCGATCAATCCTACGAG.

Comment on this clone: The observed sequence ends 3 residues before the CDR3 terminus, with the missing tail filled in from the germline J gene. This rearrangement joins TRBV20-1 to TRBJ2-5; 7 bases agree with TRBD1. Germline-derived CDR1 and CDR2 are DFQATT and SNEGSKA (reference sequence). The V and J ends lost 3 bases and 5 bases, in that order; junction bases with no gene match: 3. The CDR3 loop spans 12 amino acids. The covered CDR3 bases are TGCAGTGCTAGGGGGACAGTCGAGACC. Amino acid sequence: CSARGTVET. The full CDR3 reads CSARGTVETQYF.

In regard to this clone: The CDR3 goes on 3 residues after the read ends, and that part is filled in from the germline J gene. This rearrangement joins TRBV5-1 to TRBJ2-2, with TRBD1 matching over 9 bases. V gave up 4 bases and J gave up 7 bases; unmatched junction bases: 8. The germline gives CDR1 SGHRS, CDR2 YFSETQ. The CDR3 consists of 15 residues. CDR3 bases read: TGCGCCAGCAGCCCGACAGGGGGGTCGATCGGGGAG. Residues: CASSPTGGSIGE. The whole CDR3 sequence is CASSPTGGSIGELFF. The full variable domain, in which reference TRBV5-1 and TRBJ2-2 provide the parts outside the CDR3, is KAGVTQTPRYLIKTRGQQVTLSCSPISGHRSVSWYQQTPGQGLQFLFEYFSETQRNKGNFPGRFSGRQFSNSRSEMNVSTLELGDSALYLCASSPTGGSIGELFFGEGSRLTVL.

As for this clone: The read stops 3 residues short of the end of the CDR3; the missing end is completed from the germline J gene. The chain has TRBV7-8 and TRBJ1-5; 7 bases are a match to TRBD1. The germline V gene encodes CDR1 SGHVS and CDR2 FQNEAQ. The V gene end was trimmed by 2 bases and the J gene end by 0 bases; junction bases not matched to a gene: 1. The CDR3 length is 15 residues. The sequenced CDR3 bases are TGTGCCAGCAGCTTACACAGGGGTAGCAATCAGCCC. Protein: CASSLHRGSNQP. The full CDR3 is CASSLHRGSNQPQHF.

Turning to this clone: The CDR3 extends 3 residues past the end of the read, so its final part is completed from the germline J gene. V gene TRBV30 combines with J gene TRBJ2-5; D is possibly TRBD1 (6 bases). The CDR3 length is 12 residues. V dropped 7 bases and J dropped 7 bases, with 16 bases sitting between them. CDR1 and CDR2 from the germline V gene are GTSNPN and SVGIG (reference sequence). The sequenced CDR3 bases are TGTGCCTCCGGATGGGGGCCGGGGACC. Amino acid sequence: CASGWGPGT. The CDR3 in full is CASGWGPGTQYF. The full variable domain, rest sourced from reference TRBV30 and TRBJ2-5, is SQTIHQWPATLVQPVGSPLSLECTVEGTSNPNLYWYRQAAGRGLQLLFYSVGIGQISSEVPQNLSASRPQDRQFILSSKKLLLSDSGFYLCASGWGPGTQYFGPGTRLLVL.

Notes on this clone: The CDR3 is cut off 3 residues early in the read; its end comes from the germline J gene. V usage is TRBV5-1 and J usage is TRBJ2-3; no definite D call. CDR1 is SGHRS and CDR2 is YFSETQ in the germline V gene. The CDR3 length is 11 residues. The CDR3 region is CASSLVETQYF. Incomplete CDR3 DNA: TGCGCCAGCAGCTTAGTAGAGACG. Full variable domain (remainder filled in from reference TRBV5-1 and TRBJ2-3): KAGVTQTPRYLIKTRGQQVTLSCSPISGHRSVSWYQQTPGQGLQFLFEYFSETQRNKGNFPGRFSGRQFSNSRSEMNVSTLELGDSALYLCASSLVETQYFGPGTRLTVL.

With regard to this clone: Read sequence stops 3 residues before the CDR3 end, and the germline J gene provides the missing end. V usage is TRBV6-2 or TRBV6-3 and J usage is TRBJ1-2, with TRBD1 matching over 7 bases. Germline CDR1 is MNHEY and CDR2 is SVGEGT. The CDR3 extends over 16 amino acids. V shed 6 bases and J 3 bases; nucleotides not matched to a gene: 13. CDR3 DNA (partial): TGTGCCAGCAGCACAGGACAGGTTCAAGAGGACTATGGC. It is translated as CASSTGQVQEDYG. The full CDR3 protein is CASSTGQVQEDYGYTF.

For this clone: The read ends 3 residues before the CDR3 terminus; that terminus is restored from the germline J gene. The V gene is TRBV7-2, the J gene TRBJ2-2; no reliable D call. The CDR3 is made up of 15 amino acids. Germline V gives CDR1 SGHTA, CDR2 FQGNSA. The CDR3 DNA, read in part, is TGTGCCAGCAGCCGCGACTCACCAACTAATGAAAAG. It specifies CASSRDSPTNEK. The whole CDR3 reads CASSRDSPTNEKLFF. Full variable domain (missing parts from reference TRBV7-2 and TRBJ2-2): GAGVSQSPSNKVTEKGKDVELRCDPISGHTALYWYRQSLGQGLEFLIYFQGNSAPDKSGLPSDRFSAERTGGSVSTLTIQRTQQEDSAVYLCASSRDSPTNEKLFFGEGSRLTVL.

A word on this clone: The missing CDR3 end, 3 residues past where the read stops, is filled in from the germline J gene. The rearrangement links TRBV19 to TRBJ1-5, with 9 bases aligning to TRBD1. J was trimmed by 6 bases and V by 3 bases; bases with no gene match: 12. The CDR3 length is 17 residues. Per the germline V gene, CDR1 is LNHDA and CDR2 is SQIVND (reference sequence). The covered CDR3 bases are TGTGCCAGTAGTATCGACAGGGGGGAATTCGTAGGTCAGCCC. It is translated as CASSIDRGEFVGQP. The entire CDR3 reads CASSIDRGEFVGQPQHF.

The CDR3 sequence is CASRKGQGNYGYTF. The DNA read from the CDR3 is TGTGCCAGTAGAAAGGGACAGGGGAACTATGGC. The chain joins TRBV19 to TRBJ1-2, with 10 positions matching TRBD1. The observed sequence ends 3 residues before the CDR3 terminus, with the missing tail filled in from the germline J gene. Germline values: CDR1 LNHDA, CDR2 SQIVND (reference sequence). The V and J ends lost 6 bases and 2 bases, in that order; junction bases with no gene match: 3. This CDR3 comprises 14 residues.

Incomplete CDR3 DNA: TGTGCCAGCAGCCCAGGGCCCAGCAATCAGCCG. Protein product: CASSPGPSNQP. In full, the CDR3 is CASSPGPSNQPQYF. This chain uses TRBV7-2 with TRBJ2-3, with TRBD1 as a possible D gene (5 bases). Read data end 3 residues before the CDR3 end; the end is taken from the germline J gene. CDR1 is SGHTA, CDR2 FQGNSA, per germline. This CDR3 has 14 residues.

With regard to this clone: The observed sequence ends 3 residues before the CDR3 terminus, with the missing tail filled in from the germline J gene. V usage is TRBV2 and J usage is TRBJ2-5, with 9 bases fitting TRBD1. The germline V gene encodes CDR1 SNHLY and CDR2 FYNNEI. The CDR3 has 15 residues. V trimming: 6 bases; J trimming: 4 bases; junction bases outside the gene matches: 9. The CDR3 sequence: CASSRTGAQGETQYF. CDR3 DNA (partial): TGTGCCAGCAGCCGGACAGGGGCCCAGGGAGAGACC.

CDR3 bases read: TGTGCCAGCAGCTTCCAGGGTGAAAAA. This translates into CASSFQGEK. The full CDR3 protein reads CASSFQGEKLFF. The chain links TRBV5-4 to TRBJ1-4; D perhaps matches TRBD1 (5 bases). The read ends 3 residues early relative to the CDR3; the germline J gene fills the gap. Germline V CDR1 and CDR2: SGHNT, YYREEE (reference sequence). V lost 2 bases to trimming and J lost 7 bases, with 6 bases between them. This CDR3 has 12 amino acids.

Points on this clone: The sequenced fragment ends 3 residues before the CDR3 boundary, so the rest is inferred from the germline J gene. This rearrangement joins TRBV6-2 or TRBV6-3 to TRBJ1-4; D possibly corresponds to TRBD1 (6 bases). Germline CDR1 reads MNHEY; CDR2 reads SVGEGT. CDR3 length equals 12 residues. The sequenced CDR3 bases are TGTGCCAGCAGACAGGGTGATTCACCA. It is translated as CASRQGDSP. The whole CDR3 is CASRQGDSPLFF.

On this clone: The read gets to within 3 residues of the CDR3 end, and the germline J gene fills in the rest. V usage is TRBV19 and J usage is TRBJ2-7; D perhaps matches TRBD1 (6 bases). The CDR3 is 14 amino acids. Trimming stripped 4 bases from V and 2 bases from J, with 12 bases between. In germline, CDR1 is LNHDA, CDR2 SQIVND (reference sequence). The CDR3: CASSNTGQTYEQYF. The DNA read from the CDR3 is TGTGCCAGTAGTAACACCGGACAGACCTACGAG.

A note on this clone: The CDR3 goes on 3 residues after the read ends, and that part is filled in from the germline J gene. This chain links TRBV30 with TRBJ1-2, with TRBD1 as a possible D gene (6 bases). Germline CDR1 and CDR2: GTSNPN and SVGIG (reference sequence). V was shortened by 3 bases and J by 4 bases, with 15 bases between the two germline ends. This CDR3 is built from 14 residues. Here the CDR3 reads CAWRGRGPPYGYTF. Incomplete CDR3 DNA: TGTGCCTGGAGAGGGCGGGGGCCTCCCTATGGC.

Comments on this clone: The read terminates 3 residues ahead of where the CDR3 ends, so the germline J gene completes it. The chain combines TRBV7-9 with TRBJ1-2; D might be TRBD1 (5 bases). This CDR3 is 13 amino acids long. Looked up from germline, CDR1 is SEHNR and CDR2 is FQNEAQ (reference sequence). The V end lost 8 bases, the J end lost 6 bases, and 16 bases lay between the germline ends. The CDR3 spells CASSKSRGHGYTF. The covered CDR3 bases are TGTGCCAGCTCAAAATCGAGGGGTCATGGC.

Notes on this clone: One end of the junction is discordant with germline, which a read error may explain. CDR3 DNA (partial): TGTGCTAGCAGCCCGGACAGCTCTGGAAACACC. Its protein is CASSPDSSGNT. The full CDR3 protein is CASSPDSSGNTIYF. The chain links TRBV7-7 to TRBJ1-3, with D perhaps matching TRBD1 (6 bases). The read falls 3 residues short of the CDR3 end, and the missing part is taken from the germline J gene. There are 14 residues in the CDR3. Per germline, CDR1 SSHAT and CDR2 FNYEAQ (reference sequence).

A note on this clone: The missing CDR3 end, 3 residues past where the read stops, is filled in from the germline J gene. The V gene is TRBV7-8, the J gene TRBJ1-3, with a tentative D call TRBD1 (6 bases). V was clipped by 3 bases and J by 2 bases, with 14 bases between them. The CDR3 runs 16 residues. Germline lookup yields CDR1 SGHVS and CDR2 FQNEAQ. The sequenced CDR3 bases are TGTGCCAGCAGCTTTTCAGGGACACCGGCTGGAAACACC. It specifies CASSFSGTPAGNT. The full-length CDR3 reads as CASSFSGTPAGNTIYF.

About this clone itself: Read coverage stops 3 residues before the CDR3 terminus; the germline J gene supplies the remainder. The chain combines TRBV7-8 with TRBJ2-1; 9 bases fit TRBD2. J gave up 0 bases and V 2 bases, and 2 bases lay outside the gene matches. CDR1 SGHVS and CDR2 FQNEAQ come from the germline V gene. This CDR3 region has 16 residues. The chain's CDR3 is CASSLLRGGSYNEQFF. The DNA read from the CDR3 is TGTGCCAGCAGCTTACTGCGGGGGGGCTCCTACAATGAG.

Its frequency marks this clone as medium-sized. The CDR3 bases that were read are TGCGCCAGCAGCTTGGTACAGGGCCGTAATGAG. Translation gives CASSLVQGRNE. The full CDR3 is CASSLVQGRNEQFF. The chain has TRBV5-1 and TRBJ2-1; the D gene is possibly TRBD1 (6 bases). The read stops 3 residues short of the end of the CDR3; the missing end is completed from the germline J gene. V was trimmed by 0 bases and J by 7 bases, leaving 11 bases between them. The CDR3 covers 14 residues. Germline CDR1 is SGHRS and CDR2 is YFSETQ.

Of note for this clone: The read comes to an end 3 residues before the CDR3 does, leaving the germline J gene to fill in the end. The rearrangement links TRBV6-2 or TRBV6-3 to TRBJ1-2, with D hard to call. CDR1 is MNHEY and CDR2 is SVGEGT in the germline V gene. The length of the CDR3 is 12 residues. V dropped 6 bases and J dropped 7 bases, with 12 bases sitting between them. CDR3 in amino acids: CASSPGGLGYTF. The sequenced CDR3 bases are TGTGCCAGCAGCCCCGGCGGACTTGGC.

The CDR3: CASSSNQGAQETQYF. The CDR3 DNA, read in part, is TGTGCCAGCAGTTCCAACCAGGGGGCACAAGAGACC. This sequence joins TRBV6-2 or TRBV6-3 and TRBJ2-5; 8 bases are shared with TRBD1. The CDR3 goes on 3 residues after the read ends, and that part is filled in from the germline J gene. CDR1 and CDR2 from the germline V gene are MNHEY and SVGEGT. The V gene end was trimmed by 4 bases and the J gene end by 2 bases; junction bases not matched to a gene: 6. The CDR3 sequence is 15 residues long.

Concerning this clone itself: The read is 3 residues too short to cover the CDR3 end, so that end is filled in from the germline J gene. V gene TRBV20-1 combines with J gene TRBJ2-5, with D maybe TRBD2 (7 bases). V was clipped by 0 bases and J by 4 bases, with 21 bases between them. Germline CDR1 and CDR2: DFQATT and SNEGSKA (reference sequence). This CDR3 is 17 amino acids long. The CDR3 reads CSARDYRQGRGRETQYF. Incomplete CDR3 DNA: TGCAGTGCTAGAGATTATCGGCAGGGGCGCGGGAGAGAGACC.

A word on this clone: The read terminates 3 residues ahead of where the CDR3 ends, so the germline J gene completes it. The V gene is TRBV30, the J gene TRBJ2-1; the D is unclear. Germline CDR1 GTSNPN, CDR2 SVGIG (reference sequence). CDR3 size: 16 residues. The V end lost 0 bases, the J end lost 9 bases, and 21 bases lay between the germline ends. This chain's CDR3 is CAWSVVAEPKTTEQFF. The CDR3 bases that were read are TGTGCCTGGAGTGTTGTTGCAGAGCCAAAGACAACTGAG.

Incomplete CDR3 DNA: TGCGCCAGCAGCTTGGCACAGGGGAAGACC. Its protein is CASSLAQGKT. The entire CDR3 is CASSLAQGKTQYF. This chain links TRBV5-1 with TRBJ2-5; the match to TRBD1 covers 7 bases. The read comes to an end 3 residues before the CDR3 does, leaving the germline J gene to fill in the end. CDR1 and CDR2 from the germline V gene are SGHRS and YFSETQ. The CDR3 contains 13 residues. Trimming took 0 bases from V and 6 from J; bases not matched to a gene: 2.

A note on this clone: The DNA ends 3 residues before the CDR3 does, and the rest of the CDR3 is filled in from the germline J gene. V usage is TRBV6-1 and J usage is TRBJ1-1, with 8 bases that match TRBD1. Germline V lookup: CDR1 MNHNS, CDR2 SASEGT. The CDR3 extends over 15 amino acids. V shed 1 base and J 4 bases; nucleotides not matched to a gene: 5. Here the CDR3 reads CASSEVPGGGTEAFF. Partial CDR3 DNA: TGTGCCAGCAGTGAAGTACCAGGGGGCGGCACTGAA.

About this clone itself: With the read ending 3 residues before the CDR3 end, the germline J gene is used to fill in that end. The gene calls are TRBV20-1 and TRBJ2-7; no clear D gene. This CDR3 comprises 13 residues. CDR1 DFQATT and CDR2 SNEGSKA come from the germline V gene (reference sequence). Trimming left V 2 bases short and J 3 bases short, with 11 bases between. The CDR3 DNA, read in part, is TGCAGTGCTAGAAAAGACACAGACTACGAG. This translates into CSARKDTDYE. The complete CDR3 protein is CSARKDTDYEQYF.